The next 22 T cell receptor beta chains were all read from a single sample in a study of Ad26.COV2.S vaccination and SARS-CoV-2 variants. Produced via immunoSEQ multiplex PCR; TCRdb's table is partial and in-frame only. The sample lists 450,000 to 550,000 clones, 70% to 90% occurring once. As for treatment: 15 to 20 received Ad26.COV2.S at low or high dose, single or two shots; several received placebo; per-sample allocation not given. Collection of the samples took place on day 63 after the first injection of vaccine or placebo. Material: peripheral blood, obtained in a trial of Ad26.COV2.S vaccine versus placebo. The receptor set was obtained from a person between 18 and 59 years old who received the Ad26.COV2.S COVID-19 vaccine or a placebo.

The chain joins TRBV1 to TRBJ2-7; the table names TRBD1, a call not compared with the DNA. TRBV1 is a known pseudogene. The CDR3 contains 15 residues. In DNA, the CDR3 is TGCACCAGCGACCCCCCGGCAGGGGTAGTCTACGAGCAGTACTTC. Amino acid sequence: CTSDPPAGVVYEQYF.

The chain joins TRBV6-5 to TRBJ2-1; D might be TRBD2 (6 bases). CDR1 is MNHEY, CDR2 SVGAGI, per germline. The CDR3 has 13 residues. V shed 6 bases and J shed 10 bases, with 16 bases lying between them. DNA of the CDR3: TGTGCCAGCAGCAAAAGGGAGGTAAGAGAGCAGTTCTTC. Its translation is CASSKREVREQFF.

J is TRBJ1-1 and V is TRBV3-1 (or the pseudogene TRBV3-2); 9 nucleotides align to TRBD1. Unmatched junction bases numbered 7, after V lost 1 base and J lost 4 bases. Per the germline V gene, CDR1 is LGHDT and CDR2 is YNNKEL (reference sequence). CDR3 length: 16 amino acids. The CDR3 loop reads CASSQAGQGSSTEAFF. For the CDR3, the DNA is TGTGCCAGCAGCCAAGCGGGACAGGGTTCGAGCACTGAAGCTTTCTTT.

This sequence joins TRBV25-1 and TRBJ2-5; a weak D match, TRBD1 (6 bases). Germline V gene sequence: CDR1 MGHDK, CDR2 SYGVNS. Deletions cut 6 bases from V and 7 bases from J, with 15 bases between. The CDR3 consists of 13 residues. CDR3 sequence reads: CASRTTGSGTQYF. The CDR3, as DNA: TGTGCCAGCAGGACAACAGGGTCCGGGACCCAGTACTTC.

The chain has TRBV3-1 (or the pseudogene TRBV3-2) and TRBJ2-1; D perhaps matches TRBD1 (10 bases). CDR1 LGHDT and CDR2 YNNKEL come from the germline V gene (reference sequence). The CDR3 spans 19 residues. V was clipped by 4 bases and J by 7 bases, with 29 bases between them. CDR3 sequence (DNA): TGTGCCAGCAGCCTTCGGGACAGGGGTAGCGGGGGAGCGCCGAATGAGCAGTTCTTC. It translates to CASSLRDRGSGGAPNEQFF.

V usage is TRBV20-1 and J usage is TRBJ1-4; D remains unclear. The CDR3 spans 11 residues. Germline CDR1 and CDR2: DFQATT and SNEGSKA (reference sequence). The CDR3, as DNA: TGCAGCCTGGGGTATGGGGAAAAACTGTTTTTT. Its protein product is CSLGYGEKLFF.

The V gene is TRBV5-1, the J gene TRBJ1-1; TRBD1 agrees at 8 bases. The CDR3 sequence is 14 residues long. Trimming cost V 3 bases and J 5 bases; bases outside gene matches: 6. The V gene's germline CDR1 is SGHRS and CDR2 YFSETQ. DNA for the CDR3: TGCGCCAGCAGCTCCGGACAGGGTCGGACTGAAGCTTTCTTT. It translates to CASSSGQGRTEAFF.

J is TRBJ1-6 and V is TRBV18; 7 nucleotides line up with TRBD1. CDR3 size: 14 residues. Germline assignment: CDR1 KGHSH and CDR2 LQKENI. With V trimmed by 4 bases and J by 5 bases, 2 bases remained unmatched. The CDR3 region is CASSRDRDNSPLHF. Here the CDR3 DNA reads TGTGCCAGCTCACGGGACAGAGATAATTCACCCCTCCACTTT.

The chain combines TRBV6-5 with TRBJ1-5; a possible D gene is TRBD1 (5 bases). Trimming pared 8 bases from V and 0 bases from J, leaving 14 bases between. The germline gives CDR1 MNHEY, CDR2 SVGAGI. This CDR3 is 15 amino acids long. The DNA of the CDR3 is TGTGCCAGCCATGACAGACCTTATAGCAATCAGCCCCAGCATTTT. Encoded protein: CASHDRPYSNQPQHF.

In this sample, this clone turned up a few times. The CDR3 DNA reads TGTGCCTGGAGTTCCACCTCCCTGACAGAGAGAGAAGCTTTCTTT. Protein product: CAWSSTSLTEREAFF. The V call is TRBV30, the J call TRBJ1-1, with a weak D call TRBD1 (5 bases). Trimming stripped 2 bases from V and 8 bases from J, with 21 bases between. This CDR3 contains 15 residues. Germline assignment: CDR1 GTSNPN and CDR2 SVGIG (reference sequence).

The DNA of the CDR3 is TGTGCCAGCAGCTTGGGGGGGACAGTTCACACTGAAGCTTTCTTT. This gives the protein CASSLGGTVHTEAFF. This chain connects TRBV5-4 to TRBJ1-1; TRBD1 agrees at 7 bases. This CDR3 region has 15 residues. Germline V gene data show CDR1 as SGHNT and CDR2 as YYREEE (reference sequence). Trimming cost V 0 bases and J 3 bases; bases outside gene matches: 5.

This clone was seen only once. The chain carries TRBV7-2 and TRBJ1-2; 8 bases are shared with TRBD1. J was trimmed by 8 bases and V by 3 bases; bases with no gene match: 8. Germline CDR1 and CDR2: SGHTA and FQGNSA. The CDR3 extends over 14 amino acids. In nucleotides, the CDR3 is TGTGCCAGCAGCTTCCGGCAGGGGGCAGGGGGCTACACCTTC. Translation gives CASSFRQGAGGYTF.

About this clone itself: A junction boundary mismatches the germline segment, possibly from a read error. The V and J genes are TRBV7-6 and TRBJ1-1; the D gene is possibly TRBD1 (6 bases). This CDR3 is built from 16 residues. The V gene's germline CDR1 is SGHVS and CDR2 FNYEAQ. This CDR3 reads CVSSLPKTGPTTEAFF. CDR3 bases: TGTGTCAGCAGCTTACCCAAGACAGGTCCCACCACTGAAGCTTTCTTT.

The chain uses TRBV18 and TRBJ2-5, with D uncertain. Germline CDR1 is KGHSH and CDR2 is LQKENI. This CDR3 has 13 residues. V was trimmed by 3 bases and J by 3 bases, leaving 8 bases between them. CDR3: CASSPVTEETQYF. For the CDR3, the DNA is TGTGCCAGCTCACCGGTAACCGAAGAGACCCAGTACTTC.

V is TRBV6-5 and J is TRBJ1-5; no firm D call. Trimming left V 7 bases short and J 4 bases short, with 11 bases between. The CDR3 length is 13 residues. The V gene's germline CDR1 is MNHEY and CDR2 SVGAGI. DNA for the CDR3: TGTGCCAGCATCAACAGCCTTAATCAGCCCCAGCATTTT. It specifies CASINSLNQPQHF.

The chain couples TRBV6-1 to TRBJ1-3, with 9 bases identical to TRBD1. V shed 4 bases and J 4 bases; nucleotides not matched to a gene: 8. The CDR3 length is 16 residues. Germline assignment: CDR1 MNHNS and CDR2 SASEGT. CDR3: CASSVQGAISGNTIYF. CDR3 DNA: TGTGCCAGCAGTGTACAGGGGGCAATATCGGGAAACACCATATATTTT.

This sequence joins TRBV5-4 and TRBJ1-1; no definite D call. CDR3 length: 16 amino acids. V lost 2 bases to trimming and J lost 3 bases, with 17 bases between them. Germline CDR1 SGHNT, CDR2 YYREEE (reference sequence). The CDR3 here is CASSLTRMNRDTEAFF. CDR3 coding DNA: TGTGCCAGCAGCTTAACCAGGATGAATCGGGACACTGAAGCTTTCTTT.

In this sample, this clone turned up once. The genes are TRBV18 and TRBJ1-1; D is ambiguous. V gave up 3 bases and J gave up 2 bases, with 7 bases separating them. This CDR3 comprises 13 residues. The germline CDR1 and CDR2 sequences are KGHSH and LQKENI. CDR3 DNA sequence: TGTGCCAGCTCACCGCGAAGAAACACTGAAGCTTTCTTT. This codes for CASSPRRNTEAFF.

The J gene is TRBJ1-6, the V gene TRBV15; unclear D gene. This CDR3 comprises 15 residues. Germline CDR1 and CDR2: LNHNV and YYDKDF (reference sequence). The V end lost 0 bases, the J end lost 5 bases, and 8 bases lay between the germline ends. CDR3 residues: CATSRDPGNNSPLHF. The CDR3 DNA sequence: TGTGCCACCAGCAGAGATCCCGGGAATAATTCACCCCTCCACTTT. Looking up the rest from reference TRBV15 and TRBJ1-6 gives the full variable domain: DAMVIQNPRYQVTQFGKPVTLSCSQTLNHNVMYWYQQKSSQAPKLLFHYYDKDFNNEADTPDNFQSRRPNTSFCFLDIRSPGLGDTAMYLCATSRDPGNNSPLHFGNGTRLTVT.

The chain combines TRBV10-1 with TRBJ2-2, with D perhaps TRBD2 (5 bases). CDR3 size: 14 residues. Germline V gives CDR1 WNHNN, CDR2 SYGVQD (reference sequence). Trimming stripped 3 bases from V and 0 bases from J, with 5 bases between. The CDR3 here is CASSDGANTGELFF. The CDR3 DNA sequence: TGCGCCAGCAGTGACGGGGCGAACACCGGGGAGCTGTTTTTT.

The chain uses TRBV7-8 and TRBJ1-3, with a weak D call TRBD1 (6 bases). Trimming removed 5 bases from V and 2 bases from J, with 13 bases in between. Germline CDR1 is SGHVS and CDR2 is FQNEAQ. The CDR3 length is 15 residues. The CDR3 reads CASSPRAGAGNTIYF. The CDR3 coding sequence is TGTGCCAGCAGCCCGAGGGCAGGGGCTGGAAACACCATATATTTT.

The chain recombines TRBV6-1 with TRBJ1-2; D unresolved. Per germline, CDR1 MNHNS and CDR2 SASEGT. The CDR3 covers 14 residues. V dropped 2 bases and J dropped 4 bases, with 11 bases sitting between them. The DNA for the CDR3 is TGTGCCAGCAGTGAATCAGGCCGAGGCTATGGCTACACCTTC. This encodes CASSESGRGYGYTF.